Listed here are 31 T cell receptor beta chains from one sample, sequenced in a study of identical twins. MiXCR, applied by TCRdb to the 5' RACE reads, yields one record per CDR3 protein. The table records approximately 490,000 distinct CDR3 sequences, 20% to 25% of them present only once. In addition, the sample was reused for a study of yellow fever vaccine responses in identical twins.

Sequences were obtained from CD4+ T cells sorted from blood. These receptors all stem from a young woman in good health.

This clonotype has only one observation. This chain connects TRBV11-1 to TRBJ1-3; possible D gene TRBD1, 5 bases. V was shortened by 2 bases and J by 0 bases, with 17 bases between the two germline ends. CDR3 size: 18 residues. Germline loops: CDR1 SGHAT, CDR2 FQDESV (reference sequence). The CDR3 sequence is CASSLTFGGRLSGNTIYF. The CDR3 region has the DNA TGTGCCAGCAGCTTAACCTTTGGGGGACGGCTCTCTGGAAACACCATATATTTT.

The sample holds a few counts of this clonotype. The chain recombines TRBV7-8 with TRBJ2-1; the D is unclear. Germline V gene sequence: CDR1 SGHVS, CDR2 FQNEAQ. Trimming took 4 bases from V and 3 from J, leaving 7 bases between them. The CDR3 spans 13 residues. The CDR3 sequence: CASSWGYYNEQFF. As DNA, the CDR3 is TGTGCCAGCAGCTGGGGATACTACAATGAGCAGTTCTTC.

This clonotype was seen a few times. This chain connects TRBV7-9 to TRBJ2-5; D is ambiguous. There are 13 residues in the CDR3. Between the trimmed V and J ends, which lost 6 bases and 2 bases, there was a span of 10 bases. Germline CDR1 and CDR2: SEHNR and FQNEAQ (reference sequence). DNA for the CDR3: TGTGCCAGCAGTACAGAGACTCAAGAGACCCAGTACTTC. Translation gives CASSTETQETQYF. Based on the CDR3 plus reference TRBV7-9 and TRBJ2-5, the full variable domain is DTGVSQNPRHKITKRGQNVTFRCDPISEHNRLYWYRQTLGQGPEFLTYFQNEAQLEKSRLLSDRFSAERPKGSFSTLEIQRTEQGDSAMYLCASSTETQETQYFGPGTRLLVL.

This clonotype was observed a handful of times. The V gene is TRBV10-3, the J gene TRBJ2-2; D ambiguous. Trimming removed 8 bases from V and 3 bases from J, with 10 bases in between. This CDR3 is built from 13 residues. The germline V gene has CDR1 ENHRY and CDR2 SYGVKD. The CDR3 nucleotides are TGTGCCATCGCGACGGGCTACACCGGGGAGCTGTTTTTT. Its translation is CAIATGYTGELFF.

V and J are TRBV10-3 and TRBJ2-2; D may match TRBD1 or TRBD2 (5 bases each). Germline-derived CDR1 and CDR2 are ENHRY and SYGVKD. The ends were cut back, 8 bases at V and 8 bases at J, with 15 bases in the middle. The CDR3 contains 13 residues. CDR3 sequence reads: CAIRDLTTGELFF. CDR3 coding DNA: TGTGCCATCCGGGACCTAACCACGGGGGAGCTGTTTTTT.

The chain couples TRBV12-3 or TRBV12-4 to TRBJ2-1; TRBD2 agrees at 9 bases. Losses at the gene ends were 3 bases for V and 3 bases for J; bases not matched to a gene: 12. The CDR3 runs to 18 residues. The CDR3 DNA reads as TGTGCCAGCAGTTTTGCTAGCGGGAACCCGAGCCTCTACAATGAGCAGTTCTTC. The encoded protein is CASSFASGNPSLYNEQFF.

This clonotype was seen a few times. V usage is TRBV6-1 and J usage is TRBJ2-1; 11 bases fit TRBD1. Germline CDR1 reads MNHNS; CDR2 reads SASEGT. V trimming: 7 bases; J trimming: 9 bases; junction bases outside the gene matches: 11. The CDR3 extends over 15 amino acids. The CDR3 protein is CASKRWGTGGGEQFF. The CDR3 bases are TGTGCCAGCAAAAGATGGGGGACAGGGGGAGGTGAGCAGTTCTTC.

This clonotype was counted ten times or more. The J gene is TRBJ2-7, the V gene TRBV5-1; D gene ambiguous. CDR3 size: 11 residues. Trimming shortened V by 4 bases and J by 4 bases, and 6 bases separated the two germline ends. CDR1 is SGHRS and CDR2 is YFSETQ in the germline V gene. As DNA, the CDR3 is TGCGCCAGCAGCCCCGGATACGAGCAGTACTTC. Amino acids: CASSPGYEQYF.

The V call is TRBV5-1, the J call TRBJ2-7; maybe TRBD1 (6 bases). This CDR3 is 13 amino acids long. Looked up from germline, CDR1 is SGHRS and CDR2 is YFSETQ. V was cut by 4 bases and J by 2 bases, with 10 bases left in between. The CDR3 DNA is TGCGCCAGCAGCAACGGACAGACCTACGAGCAGTACTTC. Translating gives CASSNGQTYEQYF.

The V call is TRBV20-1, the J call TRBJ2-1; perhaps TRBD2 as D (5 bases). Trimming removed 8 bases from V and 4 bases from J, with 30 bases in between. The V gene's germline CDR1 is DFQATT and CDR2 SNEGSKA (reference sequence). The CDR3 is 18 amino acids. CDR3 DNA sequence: TGCAGTCCAACCGGTTACTTAGGACGGGGTAAGAGGTACAATGAGCAGTTCTTC. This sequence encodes CSPTGYLGRGKRYNEQFF.

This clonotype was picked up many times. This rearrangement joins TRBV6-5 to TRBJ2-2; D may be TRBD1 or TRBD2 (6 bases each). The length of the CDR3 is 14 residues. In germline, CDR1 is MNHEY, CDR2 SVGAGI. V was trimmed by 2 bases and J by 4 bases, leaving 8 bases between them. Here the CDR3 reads CASSYGGRTGELFF. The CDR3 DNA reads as TGTGCCAGCAGTTACGGGGGGCGCACCGGGGAGCTGTTTTTT.

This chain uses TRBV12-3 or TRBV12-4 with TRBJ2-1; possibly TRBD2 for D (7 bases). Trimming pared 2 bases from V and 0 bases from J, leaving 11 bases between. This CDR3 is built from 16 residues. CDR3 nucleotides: TGTGCCAGCAGTTTATGGGCGGGGGCCTCCTACAATGAGCAGTTCTTC. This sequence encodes CASSLWAGASYNEQFF.

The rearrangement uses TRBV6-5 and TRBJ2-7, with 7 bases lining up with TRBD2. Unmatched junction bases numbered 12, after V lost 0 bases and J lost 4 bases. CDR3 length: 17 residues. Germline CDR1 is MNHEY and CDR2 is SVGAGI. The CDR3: CASSYSSGGLSSYEQYF. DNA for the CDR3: TGTGCCAGCAGTTACTCCTCGGGAGGCCTCTCTTCTTACGAGCAGTACTTC.

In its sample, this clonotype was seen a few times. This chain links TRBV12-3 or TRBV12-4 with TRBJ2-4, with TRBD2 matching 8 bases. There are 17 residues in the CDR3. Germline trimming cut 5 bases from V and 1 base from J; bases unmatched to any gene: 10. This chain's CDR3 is CASSPGGGYQAKNIQYF. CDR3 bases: TGTGCCAGCAGTCCGGGAGGGGGTTATCAGGCCAAAAACATTCAGTACTTC.

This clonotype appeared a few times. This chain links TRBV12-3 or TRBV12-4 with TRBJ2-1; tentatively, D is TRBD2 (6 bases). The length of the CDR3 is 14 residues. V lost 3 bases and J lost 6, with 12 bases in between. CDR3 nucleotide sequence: TGTGCCAGCAGTTTCGGCGGGACTCTCAATGAGCAGTTCTTC. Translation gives CASSFGGTLNEQFF.

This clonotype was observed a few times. This chain's CDR3 is CSARNRGQGVTGELFF. The CDR3, as DNA: TGCAGTGCTAGAAACAGAGGACAGGGAGTCACCGGGGAGCTGTTTTTT. This sequence joins TRBV20-1 and TRBJ2-2, with TRBD1 matching over 8 bases. This CDR3 comprises 16 residues. The junction had 9 bases not matched to a gene; V was cut back by 2 bases and J by 4 bases. Germline lookup yields CDR1 DFQATT and CDR2 SNEGSKA (reference sequence).

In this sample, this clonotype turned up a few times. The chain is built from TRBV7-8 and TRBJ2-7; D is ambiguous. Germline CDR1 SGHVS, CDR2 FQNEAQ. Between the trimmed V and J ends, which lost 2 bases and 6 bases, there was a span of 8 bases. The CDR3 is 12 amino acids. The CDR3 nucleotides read TGTGCCAGCAGCTTAAATAAGGGCGAGCAGTACTTC. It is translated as CASSLNKGEQYF.

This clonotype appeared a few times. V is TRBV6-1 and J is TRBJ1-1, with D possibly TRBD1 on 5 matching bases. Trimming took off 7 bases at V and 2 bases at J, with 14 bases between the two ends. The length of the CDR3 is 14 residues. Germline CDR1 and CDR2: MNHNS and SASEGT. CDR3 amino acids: CASNYGQLNTEAFF. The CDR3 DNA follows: TGTGCCAGCAACTACGGACAATTAAACACTGAAGCTTTCTTT.

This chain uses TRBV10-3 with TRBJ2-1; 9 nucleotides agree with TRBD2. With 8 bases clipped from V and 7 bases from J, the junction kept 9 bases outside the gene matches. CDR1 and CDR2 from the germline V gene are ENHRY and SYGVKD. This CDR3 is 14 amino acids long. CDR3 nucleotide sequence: TGTGCCATCTCCCCGGGACTAGCTCCGAATGAGCAGTTCTTC. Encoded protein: CAISPGLAPNEQFF.

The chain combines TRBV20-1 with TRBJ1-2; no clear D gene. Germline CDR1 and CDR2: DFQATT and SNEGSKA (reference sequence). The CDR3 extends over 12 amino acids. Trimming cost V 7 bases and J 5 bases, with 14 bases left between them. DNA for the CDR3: TGCAGTGTGGTGGTTCCTCCATATGGCTACACCTTC. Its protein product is CSVVVPPYGYTF.

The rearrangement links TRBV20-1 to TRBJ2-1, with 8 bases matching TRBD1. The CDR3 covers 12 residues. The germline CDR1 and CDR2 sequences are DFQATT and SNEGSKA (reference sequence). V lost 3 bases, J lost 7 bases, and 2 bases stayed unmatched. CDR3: CSASNRGNEQFF. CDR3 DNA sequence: TGCAGTGCTAGCAACAGGGGGAATGAGCAGTTCTTC.

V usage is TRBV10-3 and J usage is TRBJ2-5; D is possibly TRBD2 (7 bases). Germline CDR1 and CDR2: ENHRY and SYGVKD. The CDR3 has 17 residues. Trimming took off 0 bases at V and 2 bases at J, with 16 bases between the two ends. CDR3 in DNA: TGTGCCATCAGTGAGTCGGGACACACCGGGGGGCAAGAGACCCAGTACTTC. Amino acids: CAISESGHTGGQETQYF.

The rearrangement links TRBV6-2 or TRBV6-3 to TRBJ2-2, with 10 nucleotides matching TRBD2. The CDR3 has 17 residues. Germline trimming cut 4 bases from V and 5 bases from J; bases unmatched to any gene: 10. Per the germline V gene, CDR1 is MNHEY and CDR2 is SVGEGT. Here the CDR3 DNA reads TGTGCCAGCAGTTGGCCAGCGGGAGGGCCGCAGACCGGGGAGCTGTTTTTT. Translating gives CASSWPAGGPQTGELFF.

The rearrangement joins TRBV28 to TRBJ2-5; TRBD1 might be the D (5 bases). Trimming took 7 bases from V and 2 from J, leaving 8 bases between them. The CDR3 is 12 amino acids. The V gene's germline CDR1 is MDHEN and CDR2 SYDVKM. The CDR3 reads CASNAGQETQYF. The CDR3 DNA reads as TGTGCCAGCAATGCAGGGCAAGAGACCCAGTACTTC.

The CDR3 protein is CASIRDRVYNEQFF. CDR3 DNA sequence: TGTGCCAGCATAAGGGACAGAGTTTACAATGAGCAGTTCTTC. This sequence joins TRBV12-3 or TRBV12-4 and TRBJ2-1; the match to TRBD1 covers 7 bases. This CDR3 spans 14 amino acids. V was pared by 7 bases and J by 4 bases, with 7 bases of the junction left unmatched.

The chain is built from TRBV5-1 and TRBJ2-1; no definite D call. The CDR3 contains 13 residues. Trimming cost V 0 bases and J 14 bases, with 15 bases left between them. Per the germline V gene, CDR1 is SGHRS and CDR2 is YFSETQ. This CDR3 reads CASSLEAHPRKFF. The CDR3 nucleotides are TGCGCCAGCAGCTTGGAAGCGCACCCAAGAAAGTTCTTC.

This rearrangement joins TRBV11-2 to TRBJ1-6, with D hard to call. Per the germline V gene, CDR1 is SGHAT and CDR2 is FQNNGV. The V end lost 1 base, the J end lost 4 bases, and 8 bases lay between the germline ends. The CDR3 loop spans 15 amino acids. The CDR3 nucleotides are TGTGCCAGCAGCTTAGTTTCGCATTATAATTCACCCCTCCACTTT. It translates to CASSLVSHYNSPLHF.

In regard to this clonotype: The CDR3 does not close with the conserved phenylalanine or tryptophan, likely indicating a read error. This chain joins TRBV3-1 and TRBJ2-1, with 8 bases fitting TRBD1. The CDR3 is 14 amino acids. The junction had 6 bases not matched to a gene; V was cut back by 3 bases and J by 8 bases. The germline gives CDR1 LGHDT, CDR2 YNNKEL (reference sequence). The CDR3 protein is CASSHTTGGDEQFL. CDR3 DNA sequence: TGTGCCAGCAGCCATACAACAGGGGGAGATGAGCAGTTCCTC.

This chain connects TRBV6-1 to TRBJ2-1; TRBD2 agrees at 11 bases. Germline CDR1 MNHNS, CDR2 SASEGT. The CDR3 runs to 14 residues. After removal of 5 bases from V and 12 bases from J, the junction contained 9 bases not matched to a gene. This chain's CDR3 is CASSPVAGGPVQFF. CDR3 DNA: TGTGCCAGCAGTCCCGTAGCGGGAGGGCCTGTGCAGTTCTTC.

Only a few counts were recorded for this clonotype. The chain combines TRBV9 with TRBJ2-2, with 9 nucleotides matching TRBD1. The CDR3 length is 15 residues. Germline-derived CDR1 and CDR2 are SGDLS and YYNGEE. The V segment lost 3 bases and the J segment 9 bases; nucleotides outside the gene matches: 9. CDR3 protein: CASSDLPQGARELFF. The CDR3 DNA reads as TGTGCCAGCAGCGACCTCCCACAGGGGGCCCGGGAGCTGTTTTTT.

The DNA for the CDR3 is TGTGCCAGTAGTATCTCACAGGGAGGCGCAGATACGCAGTATTTT. Protein product: CASSISQGGADTQYF. The J gene is TRBJ2-3, the V gene TRBV19; the D gene could be TRBD1 or TRBD2 (6 bases each). Germline assignment: CDR1 LNHDA and CDR2 SQIVND (reference sequence). The CDR3 spans 15 residues. V shed 3 bases and J shed 4 bases, with 14 bases lying between them.